This T cell receptor (beta chain) was identified in a study of control samples from healthy donors and cancer patients. This clone was found once. Unmatched junction bases numbered 1, after V lost 6 bases and J lost 4 bases. The CDR3 sequence is 12 residues long. The method was immunoSEQ multiplex PCR; TCRdb's version includes in-frame clones alone and lacks a portion of them. The repertoire includes fewer than 90,000 clones, over 75% of them detected once, and around 18% sits in the top ten. The sequenced sample consisted of blood. The chain couples TRBV12-3 or TRBV12-4 to TRBJ1-1; 8 bases match TRBD1. The receptor was derived from a man aged 50 or older in good health. Here the CDR3 reads CASRTGGTEAFF. CDR3 sequence (DNA): TGTGCCAGCAGAACAGGGGGCACTGAAGCTTTCTTT.